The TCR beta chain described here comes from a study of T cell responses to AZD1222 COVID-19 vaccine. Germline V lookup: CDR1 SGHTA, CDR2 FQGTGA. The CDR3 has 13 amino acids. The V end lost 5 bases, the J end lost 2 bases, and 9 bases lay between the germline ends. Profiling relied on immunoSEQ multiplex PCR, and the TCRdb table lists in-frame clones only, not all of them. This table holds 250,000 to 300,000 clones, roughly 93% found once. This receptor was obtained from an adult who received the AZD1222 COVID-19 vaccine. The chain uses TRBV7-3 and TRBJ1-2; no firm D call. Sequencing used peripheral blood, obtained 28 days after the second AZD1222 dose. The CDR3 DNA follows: TGTGCCAGCAGCCCCGACGGAAACTATGGCTACACCTTC. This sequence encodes CASSPDGNYGYTF.